Listed below are T cell receptor beta chains from one sample, sequenced in a study of technical replicates of blood from several donors. Profiled with immunoSEQ multiplex PCR; TCRdb holds only in-frame clones, not every one. The table records around 67,000 clones, 80% to 95% of them present only once. Sequenced sample: T cells isolated from PBMCs. The receptor set was obtained from a human donor in good health. Each CDR3 is given with its conserved first and last residue. The order of the fields is D gene, J gene, clone size, V gene, CDR3 protein, CDR3 DNA. A D gene is named only where the DNA matches it firmly. A row's size may be missing; if present it is once, few, many or a size class.

d_call: NA; j_call: TRBJ2-1; clone_size: NA; v_call: TRBV6-7; cdr3_aa: CASSYYRTRRDEQFF; cdr3_nt: TGTGCCAGCAGTTACTACCGGACCCGGCGGGATGAGCAGTTCTTC
d_call: NA; j_call: TRBJ2-7; clone_size: NA; v_call: TRBV10-2; cdr3_aa: CASREDKTYEQYF; cdr3_nt: TGCGCCAGCAGAGAAGACAAGACCTACGAGCAGTACTTC
d_call: NA; j_call: TRBJ1-1; clone_size: few; v_call: TRBV18; cdr3_aa: CASSPPGNTEAFF; cdr3_nt: TGTGCCAGCTCGCCGCCCGGGAACACTGAAGCTTTCTTT
d_call: NA; j_call: TRBJ1-3; clone_size: NA; v_call: TRBV5-4; cdr3_aa: CASSTYAGNTIYF; cdr3_nt: TGTGCCAGCAGCACCTATGCTGGAAACACCATATATTTT
d_call: NA; j_call: TRBJ1-4; clone_size: NA; v_call: TRBV2; cdr3_aa: CASSEERTEKLFF; cdr3_nt: TGTGCCAGCAGTGAGGAGCGAACGGAAAAACTGTTTTTT
d_call: NA; j_call: TRBJ1-1; clone_size: NA; v_call: TRBV10-3; cdr3_aa: CAISEGQPNTEAFF; cdr3_nt: TGTGCCATCAGTGAGGGGCAACCGAACACTGAAGCTTTCTTT
d_call: NA; j_call: TRBJ1-3; clone_size: NA; v_call: TRBV9; cdr3_aa: CASSPRGLGGNTIYF; cdr3_nt: TGTGCCAGCAGCCCCAGGGGTTTAGGCGGAAACACCATATATTTT
d_call: NA; j_call: TRBJ1-2; clone_size: NA; v_call: TRBV28; cdr3_aa: CASRISGDYGYTF; cdr3_nt: TGTGCCAGCCGGATTTCAGGGGACTATGGCTACACCTTC
d_call: TRBD1; j_call: TRBJ2-5; clone_size: NA; v_call: TRBV28; cdr3_aa: CASSKLQGSQETQYF; cdr3_nt: TGTGCCAGCAGCAAACTACAGGGGTCGCAAGAGACCCAGTACTTC
d_call: NA; j_call: TRBJ2-5; clone_size: NA; v_call: TRBV11-2; cdr3_aa: CASSSMETQYF; cdr3_nt: TGTGCCAGCAGCTCCATGGAGACCCAGTACTTC
d_call: NA; j_call: TRBJ2-1; clone_size: NA; v_call: TRBV7-2; cdr3_aa: CASSLALREVNEQFF; cdr3_nt: TGTGCCAGCAGCTTAGCGCTTAGGGAGGTGAATGAGCAGTTCTTC
d_call: NA; j_call: TRBJ2-1; clone_size: NA; v_call: TRBV25-1; cdr3_aa: CASRGAAGLTYNEQFF; cdr3_nt: TGTGCCAGCAGAGGGGCGGCTGGTTTGACCTACAATGAGCAGTTCTTC
d_call: TRBD2; j_call: TRBJ2-1; clone_size: NA; v_call: TRBV7-3; cdr3_aa: CASSFTSGGDNEQFF; cdr3_nt: TGTGCCAGCAGCTTCACTAGCGGGGGCGACAATGAGCAGTTCTTC
d_call: NA; j_call: TRBJ2-3; clone_size: NA; v_call: TRBV30; cdr3_aa: CAWEGWTQYF; cdr3_nt: TGTGCCTGGGAGGGTTGGACGCAGTATTTT
d_call: NA; j_call: TRBJ1-1; clone_size: NA; v_call: TRBV18; cdr3_aa: CASSPGGQGGAFF; cdr3_nt: TGTGCCAGCTCACCAGGAGGACAAGGGGGAGCTTTCTTT
d_call: NA; j_call: TRBJ1-5; clone_size: NA; v_call: TRBV4-2; cdr3_aa: CASSQDTGRSNQPQHF; cdr3_nt: TGTGCCAGCAGCCAAGATACAGGGCGTAGCAATCAGCCCCAGCATTTT
d_call: NA; j_call: TRBJ2-7; clone_size: once; v_call: TRBV5-1; cdr3_aa: CASSSPGGLSSYEQYF; cdr3_nt: TGCGCCAGCAGCTCGCCAGGAGGGCTTAGCTCCTACGAGCAGTACTTC
d_call: TRBD1; j_call: TRBJ2-2; clone_size: NA; v_call: TRBV28; cdr3_aa: CASRVQGANTGELFF; cdr3_nt: TGTGCCAGCAGAGTACAGGGGGCCAACACCGGGGAGCTGTTTTTT
d_call: TRBD2; j_call: TRBJ2-2; clone_size: once; v_call: TRBV2; cdr3_aa: CASSWTSGTGELFF; cdr3_nt: TGTGCCAGCAGTTGGACTAGCGGCACCGGGGAGCTGTTTTTT
d_call: TRBD1; j_call: TRBJ1-2; clone_size: NA; v_call: TRBV5-1; cdr3_aa: CASSLLGQGVDGYTF; cdr3_nt: TGCGCCAGCAGCTTGCTAGGACAGGGCGTCGATGGCTACACCTTC
d_call: TRBD1; j_call: TRBJ2-2; clone_size: NA; v_call: TRBV30; cdr3_aa: CAWDTDRAPGELFF; cdr3_nt: TGTGCCTGGGATACAGACAGGGCTCCCGGGGAGCTGTTTTTT
d_call: NA; j_call: TRBJ2-7; clone_size: NA; v_call: TRBV9; cdr3_aa: CASSPSESEQYF; cdr3_nt: TGTGCCAGCAGCCCTTCTGAGTCCGAGCAGTACTTC
d_call: NA; j_call: TRBJ2-4; clone_size: NA; v_call: TRBV30; cdr3_aa: CAWSVPRSPKYF; cdr3_nt: TGTGCCTGGAGTGTACCTCGGAGCCCCAAGTACTTC
d_call: TRBD2; j_call: TRBJ2-7; clone_size: NA; v_call: TRBV15; cdr3_aa: CATSRPSRAGGFHEQYF; cdr3_nt: TGTGCCACCAGCAGACCTAGTCGAGCGGGAGGGTTCCACGAGCAGTACTTC
d_call: TRBD1; j_call: TRBJ1-1; clone_size: NA; v_call: TRBV6-1; cdr3_aa: CASKDRAFREAFF; cdr3_nt: TGTGCCAGCAAGGACAGGGCTTTTCGGGAAGCTTTCTTT
d_call: NA; j_call: TRBJ1-1; clone_size: NA; v_call: TRBV19; cdr3_aa: CASSKRAENTEAFF; cdr3_nt: TGTGCCAGTAGTAAGAGAGCTGAGAACACTGAAGCTTTCTTT
d_call: TRBD1; j_call: TRBJ1-1; clone_size: NA; v_call: TRBV6-4; cdr3_aa: CASSPTQGGPAFF; cdr3_nt: TGTGCCAGCAGTCCCACTCAGGGGGGTCCGGCTTTCTTT
d_call: TRBD2; j_call: TRBJ2-7; clone_size: NA; v_call: TRBV10-2; cdr3_aa: CASYTGLAGGREQYF; cdr3_nt: TGCGCCAGCTATACGGGACTAGCGGGAGGTCGGGAGCAGTACTTC
d_call: NA; j_call: TRBJ1-4; clone_size: NA; v_call: TRBV4-2; cdr3_aa: CASSQERGANEKLFF; cdr3_nt: TGTGCCAGCAGCCAAGAGCGGGGGGCTAATGAAAAACTGTTTTTT
d_call: NA; j_call: TRBJ2-2; clone_size: NA; v_call: TRBV11-2; cdr3_aa: CASSFPVTGELFF; cdr3_nt: TGTGCCAGCAGCTTTCCGGTCACCGGGGAGCTGTTTTTT
d_call: TRBD2; j_call: TRBJ2-7; clone_size: NA; v_call: TRBV19; cdr3_aa: CASSMIAGGYEQYF; cdr3_nt: TGTGCCAGTAGTATGATAGCGGGAGGCTACGAGCAGTACTTC
d_call: NA; j_call: TRBJ2-7; clone_size: NA; v_call: TRBV18; cdr3_aa: CASSPPQGGTYEQYF; cdr3_nt: TGTGCCAGCTCCCCTCCTCAGGGAGGAACCTACGAGCAGTACTTC
d_call: NA; j_call: TRBJ1-4; clone_size: once; v_call: TRBV7-3; cdr3_aa: CASSPHTSDTLRGKLFF; cdr3_nt: TGTGCCAGCAGCCCACACACCTCGGACACCCTCCGCGGAAAACTGTTTTTT
d_call: NA; j_call: TRBJ1-5; clone_size: NA; v_call: TRBV30; cdr3_aa: CAWTGGNSNQPQHF; cdr3_nt: TGTGCCTGGACCGGGGGGAATAGCAATCAGCCCCAGCATTTT
d_call: TRBD1; j_call: TRBJ2-1; clone_size: once; v_call: TRBV4-1; cdr3_aa: CASSAGDRYNEQFF; cdr3_nt: TGCGCCAGCAGCGCAGGGGACAGATACAATGAGCAGTTCTTC
d_call: NA; j_call: TRBJ2-7; clone_size: NA; v_call: TRBV9; cdr3_aa: CASSVSGSVDEQYF; cdr3_nt: TGTGCCAGCAGCGTATCCGGGAGCGTCGACGAGCAGTACTTC
d_call: TRBD1; j_call: TRBJ1-1; clone_size: NA; v_call: TRBV27; cdr3_aa: CASSSVGTGDTEAFF; cdr3_nt: TGTGCCAGCAGTAGCGTAGGGACAGGAGACACTGAAGCTTTCTTT
d_call: TRBD2; j_call: TRBJ2-1; clone_size: NA; v_call: TRBV6-6; cdr3_aa: CASSYSFSGGNEQFF; cdr3_nt: TGTGCCAGCAGTTACTCGTTTAGCGGGGGCAATGAGCAGTTCTTC
d_call: NA; j_call: TRBJ2-3; clone_size: NA; v_call: TRBV5-6; cdr3_aa: CASSFTGQGTDTQYF; cdr3_nt: TGTGCCAGCAGTTTCACCGGACAAGGCACAGATACGCAGTATTTT
d_call: NA; j_call: TRBJ1-2; clone_size: few; v_call: TRBV16; cdr3_aa: CASSQSTKEPDGYTF; cdr3_nt: TGTGCCAGCAGCCAATCGACAAAGGAACCCGATGGCTACACCTTC
d_call: TRBD1; j_call: TRBJ1-2; clone_size: NA; v_call: TRBV18; cdr3_aa: CASSPHRGDGYTF; cdr3_nt: TGTGCCAGCTCACCCCACAGGGGCGATGGCTACACCTTC
d_call: NA; j_call: TRBJ1-1; clone_size: once; v_call: TRBV6-1; cdr3_aa: CASSETRGPNTEAFF; cdr3_nt: TGTGCCAGCAGTGAGACCCGAGGGCCGAACACTGAAGCTTTCTTT
d_call: NA; j_call: TRBJ1-1; clone_size: NA; v_call: TRBV7-9; cdr3_aa: CASRYNGGGTEAFF; cdr3_nt: TGTGCCAGCAGATATAATGGGGGGGGAACTGAAGCTTTCTTT
d_call: NA; j_call: TRBJ1-1; clone_size: NA; v_call: TRBV7-6; cdr3_aa: CASSPTGEGITEAFF; cdr3_nt: TGTGCCAGCAGCCCCACGGGGGAGGGAATCACTGAAGCTTTCTTT
d_call: NA; j_call: TRBJ2-7; clone_size: NA; v_call: TRBV12-5; cdr3_aa: CASTQGGASEQYF; cdr3_nt: TGTGCTAGCACACAAGGGGGGGCAAGCGAGCAGTACTTC
d_call: NA; j_call: TRBJ2-5; clone_size: NA; v_call: TRBV4-1; cdr3_aa: CASSQLSGEGETQYF; cdr3_nt: TGCGCCAGCAGCCAGCTATCGGGGGAAGGAGAGACCCAGTACTTC
d_call: NA; j_call: TRBJ2-5; clone_size: NA; v_call: TRBV30; cdr3_aa: CAWSFPTPGDQETQYF; cdr3_nt: TGTGCCTGGAGTTTCCCTACCCCAGGGGACCAAGAGACCCAGTACTTC
d_call: TRBD1; j_call: TRBJ1-1; clone_size: NA; v_call: TRBV4-3; cdr3_aa: CASSPQGARMAFF; cdr3_nt: TGCGCCAGCAGCCCGCAGGGGGCGCGGATGGCTTTCTTT
d_call: TRBD1; j_call: TRBJ1-4; clone_size: NA; v_call: TRBV6-1; cdr3_aa: CASKNPGGRNEKLFF; cdr3_nt: TGTGCCAGCAAGAATCCAGGGGGCAGAAATGAAAAACTGTTTTTT
d_call: TRBD2; j_call: TRBJ2-7; clone_size: NA; v_call: TRBV7-3; cdr3_aa: CASSLGASGSIQEQYF; cdr3_nt: TGTGCCAGCAGCTTAGGGGCTAGCGGGAGTATTCAGGAGCAGTACTTC
d_call: NA; j_call: TRBJ1-5; clone_size: NA; v_call: TRBV15; cdr3_aa: CATSTYGQPSNQPQHF; cdr3_nt: TGTGCCACCAGCACTTACGGACAGCCAAGCAATCAGCCCCAGCATTTT
d_call: TRBD1; j_call: TRBJ1-2; clone_size: NA; v_call: TRBV10-3; cdr3_aa: CAVQLGQGNGYTF; cdr3_nt: TGTGCCGTCCAATTAGGACAGGGCAATGGCTACACCTTC
d_call: TRBD2; j_call: TRBJ2-3; clone_size: NA; v_call: TRBV30; cdr3_aa: CARRLAESTDTQYF; cdr3_nt: TGTGCCAGAAGACTAGCGGAAAGCACAGATACGCAGTATTTT
d_call: NA; j_call: TRBJ2-3; clone_size: once; v_call: TRBV5-1; cdr3_aa: CASSVGRPGTDTQYF; cdr3_nt: TGCGCCAGCAGCGTAGGAAGGCCGGGGACAGATACGCAGTATTTT
d_call: TRBD2; j_call: TRBJ2-1; clone_size: NA; v_call: TRBV7-8; cdr3_aa: CASSLATSGSHNEQFF; cdr3_nt: TGTGCCAGCAGCTTAGCGACTAGCGGGAGTCACAATGAGCAGTTCTTC
d_call: TRBD2; j_call: TRBJ2-7; clone_size: NA; v_call: TRBV10-1; cdr3_aa: CASSESPWTSGISSYEQYF; cdr3_nt: TGCGCCAGCAGTGAGTCTCCGTGGACTAGCGGGATTAGCTCCTACGAGCAGTACTTC
d_call: TRBD2; j_call: TRBJ2-7; clone_size: NA; v_call: TRBV7-2; cdr3_aa: CASSSDVGGYYEQYF; cdr3_nt: TGTGCCAGCAGCTCGGACGTGGGGGGGTACTACGAGCAGTACTTC
d_call: NA; j_call: TRBJ2-6; clone_size: NA; v_call: TRBV7-2; cdr3_aa: CASSLAVGRADSGANVLTF; cdr3_nt: TGTGCCAGCAGCTTAGCGGTCGGCAGGGCGGATTCTGGGGCCAACGTCCTGACTTTC
d_call: NA; j_call: TRBJ1-1; clone_size: NA; v_call: TRBV30; cdr3_aa: CAWSVTSGAFF; cdr3_nt: TGTGCCTGGAGTGTTACCTCCGGAGCTTTCTTT
d_call: NA; j_call: TRBJ1-3; clone_size: NA; v_call: TRBV9; cdr3_aa: CASSSGGGYSGNTIYF; cdr3_nt: TGTGCCAGCAGCTCGGGGGGAGGGTATTCTGGAAACACCATATATTTT